This T cell receptor beta chain was retrieved from a study of blood T cell repertoires in COVID-19. On the study more broadly: From the United States, Italy and Spain came samples of acute and convalescent COVID-19. T cells, B-cell-depleted T cells, or PBMCs supplied cDNA or gDNA.

The CDR3 has 13 amino acids. Germline V gene data show CDR1 as LGHNA and CDR2 as YSLEER. Trimming removed 0 bases at V and 5 bases at J, with 4 bases between. The repertoire was sequenced with immunoSEQ multiplex PCR; TCRdb's copy has only in-frame clones and lacks some. The sample has 90,000 to 140,000 clones; approximately 80% are singletons. V gene TRBV4-3 combines with J gene TRBJ1-4; D not resolved. The sequence was collected from a man aged 80 or over with acute or convalescent COVID-19. Sequencing was carried out using peripheral blood. The CDR3 here is CASSQERNEKLFF. CDR3 nucleotides: TGCGCCAGCAGCCAAGAGCGAAATGAAAAACTGTTTTTT.